Listed here are 9 T cell receptor beta chains from one sample, sequenced in a study of technical replicates of blood from a few donors. Data came from immunoSEQ multiplex PCR; TCRdb stores just in-frame clones and leaves some out. The table has some 80,000 clones, about 91% seen once. Sequencing used T cells isolated from PBMCs. Receptors were obtained from a human donor in good health.

The rearrangement links TRBV6-5 to TRBJ2-7; 10 bases align to TRBD2. Per the germline V gene, CDR1 is MNHEY and CDR2 is SVGAGI. V shed 2 bases and J 4 bases; nucleotides not matched to a gene: 8. CDR3 length: 16 residues. The CDR3 sequence is CASSYGIRTSGYEQYF. CDR3 nucleotides: TGTGCCAGCAGTTACGGTATAAGGACTAGCGGATACGAGCAGTACTTC.

The chain carries TRBV28 and TRBJ2-7; 8 bases are shared with TRBD1. Per the germline V gene, CDR1 is MDHEN and CDR2 is SYDVKM. There are 15 residues in the CDR3. Trimming at V came to 6 bases and at J to 3 bases, leaving 10 bases not matched to a gene. The CDR3 is CASRPGQGRFYEQYF. CDR3 bases: TGTGCCAGCAGACCCGGACAGGGTAGATTCTACGAGCAGTACTTC.

The gene calls are TRBV28 and TRBJ1-1, with 7 bases fitting TRBD1. From germline, CDR1 is MDHEN and CDR2 SYDVKM. The J segment lost 4 bases and the V segment lost 8 bases, leaving 13 bases of the junction unmatched. There are 15 residues in the CDR3. CDR3 nucleotide sequence: TGTGCCAGCCTCGCACGACAGGGTTTGTTCACTGAAGCTTTCTTT. Protein sequence: CASLARQGLFTEAFF.

The rearrangement uses TRBV7-9 and TRBJ2-3; 7 bases agree with TRBD1. Losses at the gene ends were 2 bases for V and 5 bases for J; bases not matched to a gene: 13. Germline lookup yields CDR1 SEHNR and CDR2 FQNEAQ (reference sequence). This CDR3 is 17 amino acids long. Here the CDR3 reads CASSLYMGTGDQDTQYF. The CDR3 DNA is TGTGCCAGCAGCTTATATATGGGAACAGGGGATCAAGATACGCAGTATTTT.

This sequence joins TRBV28 and TRBJ1-2; 7 bases match TRBD1. This CDR3 is 13 amino acids long. Germline CDR1 reads MDHEN; CDR2 reads SYDVKM. Unmatched junction bases numbered 7, after V lost 5 bases and J lost 7 bases. CDR3: CASSTPAGGGYTF. CDR3 sequence (DNA): TGTGCCAGCAGTACCCCGGCAGGGGGTGGCTACACCTTC.

The V gene is TRBV5-1, the J gene TRBJ2-7; 9 nucleotides agree with TRBD1. Germline CDR1 is SGHRS and CDR2 is YFSETQ. The ends lost 3 bases at V and 2 bases at J; junction bases unmatched: 3. This CDR3 has 14 amino acids. In nucleotides, the CDR3 is TGCGCCAGCAGCTGGGACAGGGAAACCTACGAGCAGTACTTC. Its protein is CASSWDRETYEQYF.

Turning to this clone: Within the sample, other DNA sequences also encode this same CDR3. This chain connects TRBV27 to TRBJ1-1; D is undetermined. The CDR3 covers 14 residues. V shed 2 bases and J shed 2 bases, with 9 bases lying between them. CDR1 MNHEY and CDR2 SMNVEV come from the germline V gene (reference sequence). As DNA, the CDR3 is TGTGCCAGCAGTTTAGGTAGCGGAAACACTGAAGCTTTCTTT. Residues: CASSLGSGNTEAFF.

The genes are TRBV9 and TRBJ1-2; 9 bases are shared with TRBD1. CDR1 and CDR2 (germline): SGDLS, YYNGEE. CDR3 length: 13 amino acids. Trimming cost V 3 bases and J 8 bases; bases outside gene matches: 5. In DNA, the CDR3 is TGTGCCAGCAGCGAGGGACAGGGTAGGGGCTACACCTTC. It encodes CASSEGQGRGYTF. The full variable domain, with the rest looked up from reference TRBV9 and TRBJ1-2, is DSGVTQTPKHLITATGQRVTLRCSPRSGDLSVYWYQQSLDQGLQFLIQYYNGEERAKGNILERFSAQQFPDLHSELNLSSLELGDSALYFCASSEGQGRGYTFGSGTRLTVV.

V usage is TRBV28 and J usage is TRBJ2-3, with a possible D match to TRBD1 (5 bases). V was clipped by 4 bases and J by 7 bases, with 12 bases between them. The CDR3 covers 13 residues. Germline CDR1 is MDHEN and CDR2 is SYDVKM. The chain's CDR3 is CASSYPQGYTQYF. The CDR3 nucleotides read TGTGCCAGCAGTTACCCTCAGGGATATACGCAGTATTTT. Variable domain in full (rest from reference TRBV28 and TRBJ2-3): DVKVTQSSRYLVKRTGEKVFLECVQDMDHENMFWYRQDPGLGLRLIYFSYDVKMKEKGDIPEGYSVSREKKERFSLILESASTNQTSMYLCASSYPQGYTQYFGPGTRLTVL.